The 30 T cell receptor beta chains presented below share a single source sample, sequenced in a study of cytomegalovirus exposure and HLA in healthy donors. PCR used 60 Vbeta primers and 13 Jbeta primers. Produced via immunoSEQ multiplex PCR; TCRdb's table is partial and in-frame only. The sample records more than 150,000 clones, around four fifths being singletons. What was sequenced was PBMCs. The receptors derive from a woman aged 18-29 years in good health and CMV-seronegative.

This chain joins TRBV5-1 and TRBJ2-3; 8 bases agree with TRBD1. The CDR3 has 15 residues. Germline V lookup: CDR1 SGHRS, CDR2 YFSETQ. The V and J ends lost 2 bases and 10 bases, in that order; junction bases with no gene match: 12. CDR3 sequence: CASSFGQGQIVAQYF. DNA of the CDR3: TGCGCCAGCAGCTTCGGACAGGGTCAGATAGTAGCGCAGTATTTT.

The J gene is TRBJ1-1, the V gene TRBV4-1; perhaps TRBD1 as D (6 bases). The V end lost 0 bases, the J end lost 2 bases, and 10 bases lay between the germline ends. In germline, CDR1 is MGHRA, CDR2 YSYEKL. This CDR3 has 15 amino acids. CDR3 nucleotides: TGCGCCAGCAGCCAAGATGCAGGGGTTAACACTGAAGCTTTCTTT. Amino acids: CASSQDAGVNTEAFF.

The chain recombines TRBV6-1 with TRBJ1-1, with D tentatively TRBD1 (6 bases). V lost 1 base, J lost 5 bases, and 8 bases lay in between. CDR1 MNHNS and CDR2 SASEGT come from the germline V gene. This CDR3 is 13 amino acids long. The CDR3 nucleotides read TGTGCCAGCAGTGAAGGAGGGGGTACTGAAGCTTTCTTT. Its protein is CASSEGGGTEAFF.

The chain couples TRBV7-9 to TRBJ1-2; the match to TRBD1 covers 9 bases. CDR3 length: 16 residues. Germline V lookup: CDR1 SEHNR, CDR2 FQNEAQ (reference sequence). V gave up 5 bases and J gave up 3 bases; unmatched junction bases: 10. The CDR3 DNA reads as TGTGCCAGCAGCGACAACCGACAGGGGGAGGACTATGGCTACACCTTC. The encoded protein is CASSDNRQGEDYGYTF.

This chain links TRBV19 with TRBJ1-2; TRBD1 aligns across 10 bases. CDR1 and CDR2 from the germline V gene are LNHDA and SQIVND (reference sequence). The V gene end was trimmed by 5 bases and the J gene end by 3 bases; junction bases not matched to a gene: 12. The CDR3 has 17 amino acids. The CDR3 DNA follows: TGTGCCAGTAGTTTCGCGACAGGGGGCATTGGTTACTATGGCTACACCTTC. Its protein is CASSFATGGIGYYGYTF.

The chain employs TRBV7-3 and TRBJ1-1, with 11 nucleotides matching TRBD1. V was clipped by 5 bases and J by 1 base; unmatched bases: 3. Looked up from germline, CDR1 is SGHTA and CDR2 is FQGTGA. The CDR3 has 15 amino acids. The chain's CDR3 is CASSVGQGANTEAFF. The CDR3 DNA reads as TGTGCCAGCAGCGTAGGACAGGGGGCGAACACTGAAGCTTTCTTT.

This chain links TRBV18 with TRBJ2-5; D is perhaps TRBD2 (6 bases). This CDR3 spans 18 amino acids. Germline V lookup: CDR1 KGHSH, CDR2 LQKENI. The V end lost 3 bases, the J end lost 1 base, and 21 bases lay between the germline ends. The CDR3 DNA follows: TGTGCCAGCTCACCCCCGAATGGGGCCGGTAGCGGCCAAGAGACCCAGTACTTC. This translates into CASSPPNGAGSGQETQYF.

The chain employs TRBV27 and TRBJ1-6; D unresolved. The V and J ends lost 6 bases and 0 bases respectively, with 12 bases between them. Germline CDR1 reads MNHEY; CDR2 reads SMNVEV (reference sequence). This CDR3 comprises 16 residues. The CDR3 nucleotides read TGTGCCAGCAGGTTAGAAGAGAGCTCCTATAATTCACCCCTCCACTTT. Translation gives CASRLEESSYNSPLHF.

Points on this clone: Sequence at one end of the junction differs from germline and may be a read error. CDR3 nucleotides: TGCGCCAGCAGCCAATTCAGTGACGGAGCTAACTATGGCTACTCCTTC. It encodes CASSQFSDGANYGYSF. The gene calls are TRBV4-1 and TRBJ1-2; D not certain. The CDR3 is 16 residues long. Germline CDR1 MGHRA, CDR2 YSYEKL.

The chain combines TRBV5-1 with TRBJ1-2, with D unresolved. The CDR3 spans 15 residues. Germline CDR1 reads SGHRS; CDR2 reads YFSETQ. Trimming shortened V by 0 bases and J by 1 base, and 10 bases separated the two germline ends. The DNA for the CDR3 is TGCGCCAGCAGCTTGGCGGCAAACTATAACTATGGCTACACCTTC. Protein sequence: CASSLAANYNYGYTF. Together with reference TRBV5-1 and TRBJ1-2, the CDR3 gives the full variable domain: KAGVTQTPRYLIKTRGQQVTLSCSPISGHRSVSWYQQTPGQGLQFLFEYFSETQRNKGNFPGRFSGRQFSNSRSEMNVSTLELGDSALYLCASSLAANYNYGYTFGSGTRLTVV.

This clone was counted a few times. The V gene is TRBV29-1, the J gene TRBJ1-1, with D possibly matching TRBD1 (6 bases). The germline V gene has CDR1 SQVTM and CDR2 ANQGSEA. This CDR3 contains 14 residues. V was cut by 0 bases and J by 0 bases, with 8 bases left in between. This CDR3 reads CSVEDRTVNTEAFF. In nucleotides, the CDR3 is TGCAGCGTTGAAGATAGGACAGTGAACACTGAAGCTTTCTTT.

The V gene is TRBV4-1, the J gene TRBJ2-1; D might be TRBD1 (5 bases). Germline CDR1 reads MGHRA; CDR2 reads YSYEKL. Trimming left V 3 bases short and J 5 bases short, with 23 bases between. The CDR3 spans 18 residues. CDR3 in DNA: TGCGCCAGCAGCCAGGATCTCAGGGTCCTAAATGAGCACAATGAGCAGTTCTTC. Protein sequence: CASSQDLRVLNEHNEQFF.

The rearrangement uses TRBV15 and TRBJ1-1; the D is unclear. The CDR3 is made up of 14 amino acids. From germline, CDR1 is LNHNV and CDR2 YYDKDF (reference sequence). The V end was cut by 3 bases, the J end by 7 bases, with 15 bases between. In DNA form, the CDR3 reads TGTGCCACCAGCAGTCCCCGGGCCGCGGGTGAAGCTTTCTTT. Amino acid sequence: CATSSPRAAGEAFF.

In the case of this clone: Other DNA variants within this sample encode the same CDR3. The chain recombines TRBV30 with TRBJ2-7, with D possibly being TRBD2 (5 bases). Trimming cost V 0 bases and J 1 base, with 10 bases left between them. The CDR3 is 14 residues long. Germline V gene data show CDR1 as GTSNPN and CDR2 as SVGIG (reference sequence). The CDR3 protein is CAWSVGGSSYEQYF. CDR3 nucleotide sequence: TGTGCCTGGAGTGTGGGCGGGTCTTCCTACGAGCAGTACTTC.

The sample holds a few counts of this clone. The chain recombines TRBV11-2 with TRBJ2-7; possible D gene TRBD1, 6 bases. In germline, CDR1 is SGHAT, CDR2 FQNNGV. The CDR3 loop spans 12 amino acids. The V and J ends lost 6 bases and 6 bases respectively, with 12 bases between them. This CDR3 is CASRGGWSEQYF. CDR3 in DNA: TGTGCCAGCAGAGGGGGATGGAGCGAGCAGTACTTC.

This sequence joins TRBV7-8 and TRBJ1-5; no definite D call. V was cut by 7 bases and J by 6 bases, with 13 bases left in between. Germline CDR1 SGHVS, CDR2 FQNEAQ. The CDR3 is made up of 13 amino acids. The CDR3 reads CASTRIEGQPQHF. For the CDR3, the DNA is TGTGCCAGCACCCGGATAGAGGGTCAGCCCCAGCATTTT.

This chain connects TRBV29-1 to TRBJ1-6; possibly TRBD1 for D (5 bases). V gave up 4 bases and J gave up 6 bases, with 10 bases separating them. This CDR3 spans 13 amino acids. Germline lookup yields CDR1 SQVTM and CDR2 ANQGSEA. DNA for the CDR3: TGCAGCGTTGCACAGGATTTTAATTCACCCCTCCACTTT. Protein product: CSVAQDFNSPLHF. The full variable domain, its missing parts supplied by reference TRBV29-1 and TRBJ1-6, is SAVISQKPSRDICQRGTSLTIQCQVDSQVTMMFWYRQQPGQSLTLIATANQGSEATYESGFVIDKFPISRPNLTFSTLTVSNMSPEDSSIYLCSVAQDFNSPLHFGNGTRLTVT.

The chain is built from TRBV27 and TRBJ2-3; D remains ambiguous. The germline V and J ends were trimmed by 6 bases and 4 bases, with 8 bases remaining between them. The germline CDR1 and CDR2 sequences are MNHEY and SMNVEV (reference sequence). The CDR3 is 12 amino acids. The CDR3 nucleotides read TGTGCCAGCAGAGATTCGGCAGATACGCAGTATTTT. This codes for CASRDSADTQYF.

The rearrangement joins TRBV7-6 to TRBJ2-7, with D possibly TRBD1 on 5 matching bases. The V end was cut by 5 bases, the J end by 4 bases, with 21 bases between. This CDR3 is built from 16 residues. Germline loops: CDR1 SGHVS, CDR2 FNYEAQ. Written as DNA, the CDR3 is TGTGCCAGCAGCCCCCGAAGAGACAGTGTGAATTACGAGCAGTACTTC. Its protein product is CASSPRRDSVNYEQYF.

The gene calls are TRBV12-5 and TRBJ2-7; 13 bases agree with TRBD2. The CDR3 loop spans 14 amino acids. Germline CDR1 and CDR2: LGHNT and FRNRAP. The V and J ends lost 5 bases and 5 bases, in that order; junction bases with no gene match: 3. CDR3 sequence reads: CASGTGTSGDEQYF. The CDR3 nucleotides read TGTGCTAGTGGTACCGGGACTAGCGGGGACGAGCAGTACTTC.

This sequence joins TRBV2 and TRBJ1-1; D is uncertain. V was pared by 6 bases and J by 5 bases, with 19 bases between. This CDR3 spans 15 amino acids. The germline V gene has CDR1 SNHLY and CDR2 FYNNEI. CDR3 protein: CASSGHRRYETEAFF. The CDR3 DNA reads TGTGCCAGCAGCGGCCATAGGCGGTATGAGACTGAAGCTTTCTTT.

The chain uses TRBV18 and TRBJ2-3; 10 bases line up with TRBD2. The CDR3 covers 16 residues. V dropped 4 bases and J dropped 8; count of bases not matched to a gene: 12. The germline V gene encodes CDR1 KGHSH and CDR2 LQKENI. CDR3 loop: CASSLTGTSAVGTQYF. CDR3 in DNA: TGTGCCAGCTCACTGACCGGGACTAGCGCCGTAGGTACGCAGTATTTT.

The V call is TRBV6-1, the J call TRBJ2-7; D is unresolved. Germline V gives CDR1 MNHNS, CDR2 SASEGT. The CDR3 has 12 residues. Trimming took off 2 bases at V and 4 bases at J, with 6 bases between the two ends. The CDR3 DNA follows: TGTGCCAGCAGTGAATTTGAGTACGAGCAGTACTTC. It yields the protein CASSEFEYEQYF.

This clone was seen once. The chain uses TRBV5-1 and TRBJ1-5; 9 nucleotides match TRBD1. The V and J ends lost 2 bases and 4 bases, in that order; junction bases with no gene match: 1. The CDR3 has 14 amino acids. Germline V gene lookup returns CDR1 SGHRS and CDR2 YFSETQ. This CDR3 is CASSFGQGNQPQHF. CDR3 nucleotides: TGCGCCAGCAGCTTCGGACAGGGGAATCAGCCCCAGCATTTT.

This sequence joins TRBV25-1 and TRBJ1-2; TRBD1 matches 8 bases. Germline V lookup: CDR1 MGHDK, CDR2 SYGVNS. CDR3 length: 14 amino acids. J lost 4 bases, V lost 6 bases, and 7 bases had no gene match. The CDR3 sequence is CASRETGEGYGYTF. The CDR3 region has the DNA TGTGCCAGCAGGGAGACAGGGGAAGGCTATGGCTACACCTTC.

The chain is built from TRBV4-1 and TRBJ1-1; D unclear. This CDR3 has 18 amino acids. Trimming removed 0 bases at V and 1 base at J, with 18 bases between. The V gene's germline CDR1 is MGHRA and CDR2 YSYEKL. CDR3 protein: CASSQEFPQRRSNTEAFF. DNA of the CDR3: TGCGCCAGCAGCCAAGAGTTTCCGCAGCGACGTTCGAACACTGAAGCTTTCTTT.

J is TRBJ1-4 and V is TRBV29-1; D might be TRBD1 (5 bases). CDR3 length equals 12 residues. Trimming removed 8 bases at V and 5 bases at J, with 12 bases between. CDR1 and CDR2 from the germline V gene are SQVTM and ANQGSEA. The CDR3 here is CSISDMNEKLFF. The DNA of the CDR3 is TGCAGCATATCGGACATGAATGAAAAACTGTTTTTT. The full variable domain, its missing parts supplied by reference TRBV29-1 and TRBJ1-4, is SAVISQKPSRDICQRGTSLTIQCQVDSQVTMMFWYRQQPGQSLTLIATANQGSEATYESGFVIDKFPISRPNLTFSTLTVSNMSPEDSSIYLCSISDMNEKLFFGSGTQLSVL.

In its sample, this clone was seen a few times. This sequence joins TRBV18 and TRBJ2-7, with 10 bases identical to TRBD2. The CDR3 runs 13 residues. Unmatched junction bases numbered 1, after V lost 3 bases and J lost 5 bases. Germline V lookup: CDR1 KGHSH, CDR2 LQKENI. The CDR3 region has the DNA TGTGCCAGCTCACCGGGGACTAGCGACGAGCAGTACTTC. This sequence encodes CASSPGTSDEQYF.

This chain links TRBV6-1 with TRBJ2-7; D is perhaps TRBD2 (6 bases). The CDR3 is made up of 14 amino acids. The V gene's germline CDR1 is MNHNS and CDR2 SASEGT. V gave up 4 bases and J gave up 2 bases, with 12 bases separating them. In DNA, the CDR3 is TGTGCCAGCAGTGGGATCTGGAGGGCCTACGAGCAGTACTTC. Protein: CASSGIWRAYEQYF.

The V and J genes are TRBV19 and TRBJ2-3; 10 bases align to TRBD2. Germline V gene lookup returns CDR1 LNHDA and CDR2 SQIVND (reference sequence). This CDR3 contains 18 residues. With V trimmed by 5 bases and J by 5 bases, 16 bases remained unmatched. CDR3 amino acids: CASSSRSVAGGGKDTQYF. The CDR3 DNA is TGTGCCAGTAGTTCCCGTTCGGTAGCGGGAGGAGGGAAAGATACGCAGTATTTT.